Sequencing of this T cell receptor beta chain was carried out in a study of blood T cell repertoires in COVID-19. As for the study in general: The study drew acute and convalescent COVID-19 samples from the United States, Italy and Spain. T cells, B-cell-depleted T cells, or PBMCs provided the cDNA or gDNA that served as material.

A few counts support this clone. Original processing methods: Estimated nucleated cell counts came from reference gene primer amplification. Libraries were prepared by immunoSEQ multiplex PCR; TCRdb keeps only in-frame clonotypes and omits some of them. Clone size and the V and J calls come from that table; the DNA yielded D and trimming. The sample holds 150,000 to 200,000 clones, around nine tenths seen once. The specimen sequenced was peripheral blood. The receptor was derived from a woman under 30 who had recovered from COVID-19.

Written as DNA, the CDR3 is TGTGCCAGCGGCCGGGACAGTTTCTCCTCTGGAAACACCATATATTTT. It encodes CASGRDSFSSGNTIYF. The V and J genes are TRBV19 and TRBJ1-3, with 7 bases aligning to TRBD1. With 9 bases clipped from V and 0 bases from J, the junction kept 11 bases outside the gene matches. Germline V gene sequence: CDR1 LNHDA, CDR2 SQIVND (reference sequence). The CDR3 is 16 amino acids.